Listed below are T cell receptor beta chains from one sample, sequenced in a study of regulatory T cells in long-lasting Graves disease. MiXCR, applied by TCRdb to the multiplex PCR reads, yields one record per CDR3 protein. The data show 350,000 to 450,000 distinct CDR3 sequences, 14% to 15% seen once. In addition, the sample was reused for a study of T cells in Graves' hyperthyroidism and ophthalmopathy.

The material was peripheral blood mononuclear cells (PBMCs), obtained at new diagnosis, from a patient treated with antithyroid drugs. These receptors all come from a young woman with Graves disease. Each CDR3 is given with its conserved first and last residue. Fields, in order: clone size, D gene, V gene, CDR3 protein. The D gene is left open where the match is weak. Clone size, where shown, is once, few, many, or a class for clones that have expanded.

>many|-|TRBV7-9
CASSLSSDRLYEQYF
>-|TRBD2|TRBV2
CASSATSGRLDTQYF
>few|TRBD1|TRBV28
CAIRTGESHQPQHF
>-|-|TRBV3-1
CASSQGRMNSPLHF
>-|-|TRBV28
CASSLARRNEQFF
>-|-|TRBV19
CASTEAAIYTWELFF
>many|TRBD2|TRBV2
CASSWEGQRGELFF
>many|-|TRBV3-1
CASSDTFYGSSYNEQFF
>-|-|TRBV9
CASSPQAGETNEKLFF
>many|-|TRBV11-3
CASSPEQGEAFF
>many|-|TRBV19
CASSIDSYNEQFF
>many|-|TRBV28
CASSLLGSSYNEQFF
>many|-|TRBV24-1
CATSDLQIGAGELFF
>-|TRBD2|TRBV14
CASSQEGLAGTPEQYF
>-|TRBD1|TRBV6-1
CASSEHSRQGGQETQYF
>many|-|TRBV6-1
CASSLWGKVDEQYF